This T cell receptor beta chain was profiled in a study of blood T cell repertoires in COVID-19. Study in general: Sites in the United States, Italy and Spain provided acute and convalescent COVID-19 samples. The analysed material was cDNA or gDNA that came from T cells, B-cell-depleted T cells, or PBMCs.

CDR3 size: 15 residues. Germline CDR1 reads MNHEY; CDR2 reads SVGAGI. The V gene lost 0 bases and the J gene lost 3 bases, with 9 bases spanning the gap. Per the original methods: Amplifying reference gene primers gave estimates of nucleated cell counts. TCRdb's table, derived via immunoSEQ multiplex PCR, lists solely in-frame clones and lacks some. The D gene and trimming were derived from the DNA, and the V and J assignments and clone size from that table. The data contain about 58,000 clones, around 91% of them singletons. The source is a woman aged 55-70 years with active COVID-19. Sequencing used peripheral blood. The chain joins TRBV6-5 to TRBJ1-5; D is uncertain. CDR3 protein: CASSYSSFPNQPQHF. The CDR3 nucleotides read TGTGCCAGCAGTTACTCGAGTTTCCCCAATCAGCCCCAGCATTTT.